This is a list of T cell receptor beta chains from one sample in a study of follicular helper T cells after annual influenza vaccination. TCRdb keeps only in-frame clones here, not all; method: immunoSEQ multiplex PCR. The profile shows approximately 9,300 clones, roughly 89% of them singletons. The material sequenced was CXCR5+ CD38- circulating T follicular helper cells from blood, taken on the day of influenza vaccination. The source of these receptors is an adult who received the influenza vaccine. Both conserved end residues are part of each CDR3. Each record gives: J gene, CDR3 length, V gene, D gene, clone size, CDR3 protein, CDR3 DNA. D genes are given only for firm matches. Only part of the rows carry a size: once, few, many, or a class if the clone is expanded.

j_call: TRBJ1-3
cdr3_length: 17
v_call: TRBV18
d_call: -
clone_size: -
cdr3_aa: CASSPFSGADSGNTIYF
cdr3_nt: TGTGCCAGCTCACCTTTTTCGGGGGCCGACTCTGGAAACACCATATATTTT

j_call: TRBJ2-3
cdr3_length: 14
v_call: TRBV9
d_call: -
clone_size: -
cdr3_aa: CASSWTESTDTQYF
cdr3_nt: TGTGCCAGCAGTTGGACTGAAAGCACAGATACGCAGTATTTT

j_call: TRBJ2-3
cdr3_length: 15
v_call: TRBV9
d_call: TRBD2
clone_size: -
cdr3_aa: CASSVRGLDPDTQYF
cdr3_nt: TGTGCCAGCAGCGTACGGGGACTAGACCCAGATACGCAGTATTTT

j_call: TRBJ1-3
cdr3_length: 15
v_call: TRBV19
d_call: -
clone_size: -
cdr3_aa: CASSIAPWNGNTIYF
cdr3_nt: TGTGCCAGTAGTATAGCCCCATGGAATGGAAACACCATATATTTT

j_call: TRBJ2-1
cdr3_length: 14
v_call: TRBV7-2
d_call: -
clone_size: -
cdr3_aa: CASSSSIEVNEQFF
cdr3_nt: TGTGCCAGCAGCTCCTCAATCGAAGTAAATGAGCAGTTCTTC

j_call: TRBJ2-1
cdr3_length: 16
v_call: TRBV4-1
d_call: TRBD1
clone_size: -
cdr3_aa: CASRDKGQGINNEQFF
cdr3_nt: TGCGCCAGCAGAGATAAGGGACAGGGTATCAACAATGAGCAGTTCTTC

j_call: TRBJ2-7
cdr3_length: 13
v_call: TRBV13
d_call: -
clone_size: -
cdr3_aa: CASSPGSSYEQYF
cdr3_nt: TGTGCCAGCAGCCCCGGGTCCTCCTACGAGCAGTACTTC

j_call: TRBJ1-2
cdr3_length: 16
v_call: TRBV4-3
d_call: TRBD1
clone_size: -
cdr3_aa: CASSQGHGTGVYGYTF
cdr3_nt: TGCGCCAGCAGCCAAGGCCACGGGACAGGGGTCTATGGCTACACCTTC

j_call: TRBJ1-1
cdr3_length: 13
v_call: TRBV29-1
d_call: TRBD1
clone_size: -
cdr3_aa: CSVGQGGDTEAFF
cdr3_nt: TGCAGCGTCGGGCAGGGGGGAGACACTGAAGCTTTCTTT

j_call: TRBJ2-3
cdr3_length: 14
v_call: TRBV6-5
d_call: -
clone_size: -
cdr3_aa: CASSLNRNTDTQYF
cdr3_nt: TGTGCCAGCAGTTTGAACAGAAACACAGATACGCAGTATTTT

j_call: TRBJ2-3
cdr3_length: 13
v_call: TRBV18
d_call: -
clone_size: -
cdr3_aa: CASSPRTGDTQYF
cdr3_nt: TGTGCCAGCTCACCCCGGACGGGAGATACGCAGTATTTT

j_call: TRBJ1-5
cdr3_length: 13
v_call: TRBV7-2
d_call: -
clone_size: -
cdr3_aa: CASSRERDQPQHF
cdr3_nt: TGTGCCAGCAGCCGTGAGAGAGATCAGCCCCAGCATTTT

j_call: TRBJ2-3
cdr3_length: 15
v_call: TRBV14
d_call: TRBD2
clone_size: -
cdr3_aa: CASSPRTSGTDTQYF
cdr3_nt: TGTGCCAGCAGCCCCCGGACTAGCGGCACAGATACGCAGTATTTT

j_call: TRBJ2-7
cdr3_length: 17
v_call: TRBV21-1
d_call: -
clone_size: once
cdr3_aa: CASSPYKGAGGGGEQYF
cdr3_nt: TGTGCCAGCAGTCCTTATAAGGGAGCGGGGGGCGGAGGCGAGCAGTACTTC

j_call: TRBJ2-3
cdr3_length: 16
v_call: TRBV4-2
d_call: TRBD2
clone_size: once
cdr3_aa: CASSQDRSGGADTQYF
cdr3_nt: TGTGCCAGCAGCCAAGATCGTAGCGGGGGCGCAGATACGCAGTATTTT

j_call: TRBJ1-5
cdr3_length: 15
v_call: TRBV5-8
d_call: -
clone_size: -
cdr3_aa: CASSFASGYNQPQHF
cdr3_nt: TGTGCCAGCAGCTTTGCATCAGGGTACAATCAGCCCCAGCATTTT

j_call: TRBJ2-5
cdr3_length: 16
v_call: TRBV15
d_call: TRBD1
clone_size: -
cdr3_aa: CATSRDRGQGLKTQYF
cdr3_nt: TGTGCCACCAGCAGAGATCGGGGACAGGGGTTAAAGACCCAGTACTTC

j_call: TRBJ2-3
cdr3_length: 16
v_call: TRBV14
d_call: TRBD1
clone_size: -
cdr3_aa: CASSHLQGTGGDTQYF
cdr3_nt: TGTGCCAGCAGCCACCTCCAGGGGACAGGGGGGGATACGCAGTATTTT

j_call: TRBJ2-2
cdr3_length: 16
v_call: TRBV5-6
d_call: -
clone_size: -
cdr3_aa: CASSFGMGGSTGELFF
cdr3_nt: TGTGCCAGCAGTTTTGGAATGGGGGGCAGCACCGGGGAGCTGTTTTTT

j_call: TRBJ2-3
cdr3_length: 16
v_call: TRBV29-1
d_call: TRBD2
clone_size: -
cdr3_aa: CSVSGTSGGTTDTQYF
cdr3_nt: TGCAGCGTCTCCGGGACTAGCGGGGGTACCACAGATACGCAGTATTTT